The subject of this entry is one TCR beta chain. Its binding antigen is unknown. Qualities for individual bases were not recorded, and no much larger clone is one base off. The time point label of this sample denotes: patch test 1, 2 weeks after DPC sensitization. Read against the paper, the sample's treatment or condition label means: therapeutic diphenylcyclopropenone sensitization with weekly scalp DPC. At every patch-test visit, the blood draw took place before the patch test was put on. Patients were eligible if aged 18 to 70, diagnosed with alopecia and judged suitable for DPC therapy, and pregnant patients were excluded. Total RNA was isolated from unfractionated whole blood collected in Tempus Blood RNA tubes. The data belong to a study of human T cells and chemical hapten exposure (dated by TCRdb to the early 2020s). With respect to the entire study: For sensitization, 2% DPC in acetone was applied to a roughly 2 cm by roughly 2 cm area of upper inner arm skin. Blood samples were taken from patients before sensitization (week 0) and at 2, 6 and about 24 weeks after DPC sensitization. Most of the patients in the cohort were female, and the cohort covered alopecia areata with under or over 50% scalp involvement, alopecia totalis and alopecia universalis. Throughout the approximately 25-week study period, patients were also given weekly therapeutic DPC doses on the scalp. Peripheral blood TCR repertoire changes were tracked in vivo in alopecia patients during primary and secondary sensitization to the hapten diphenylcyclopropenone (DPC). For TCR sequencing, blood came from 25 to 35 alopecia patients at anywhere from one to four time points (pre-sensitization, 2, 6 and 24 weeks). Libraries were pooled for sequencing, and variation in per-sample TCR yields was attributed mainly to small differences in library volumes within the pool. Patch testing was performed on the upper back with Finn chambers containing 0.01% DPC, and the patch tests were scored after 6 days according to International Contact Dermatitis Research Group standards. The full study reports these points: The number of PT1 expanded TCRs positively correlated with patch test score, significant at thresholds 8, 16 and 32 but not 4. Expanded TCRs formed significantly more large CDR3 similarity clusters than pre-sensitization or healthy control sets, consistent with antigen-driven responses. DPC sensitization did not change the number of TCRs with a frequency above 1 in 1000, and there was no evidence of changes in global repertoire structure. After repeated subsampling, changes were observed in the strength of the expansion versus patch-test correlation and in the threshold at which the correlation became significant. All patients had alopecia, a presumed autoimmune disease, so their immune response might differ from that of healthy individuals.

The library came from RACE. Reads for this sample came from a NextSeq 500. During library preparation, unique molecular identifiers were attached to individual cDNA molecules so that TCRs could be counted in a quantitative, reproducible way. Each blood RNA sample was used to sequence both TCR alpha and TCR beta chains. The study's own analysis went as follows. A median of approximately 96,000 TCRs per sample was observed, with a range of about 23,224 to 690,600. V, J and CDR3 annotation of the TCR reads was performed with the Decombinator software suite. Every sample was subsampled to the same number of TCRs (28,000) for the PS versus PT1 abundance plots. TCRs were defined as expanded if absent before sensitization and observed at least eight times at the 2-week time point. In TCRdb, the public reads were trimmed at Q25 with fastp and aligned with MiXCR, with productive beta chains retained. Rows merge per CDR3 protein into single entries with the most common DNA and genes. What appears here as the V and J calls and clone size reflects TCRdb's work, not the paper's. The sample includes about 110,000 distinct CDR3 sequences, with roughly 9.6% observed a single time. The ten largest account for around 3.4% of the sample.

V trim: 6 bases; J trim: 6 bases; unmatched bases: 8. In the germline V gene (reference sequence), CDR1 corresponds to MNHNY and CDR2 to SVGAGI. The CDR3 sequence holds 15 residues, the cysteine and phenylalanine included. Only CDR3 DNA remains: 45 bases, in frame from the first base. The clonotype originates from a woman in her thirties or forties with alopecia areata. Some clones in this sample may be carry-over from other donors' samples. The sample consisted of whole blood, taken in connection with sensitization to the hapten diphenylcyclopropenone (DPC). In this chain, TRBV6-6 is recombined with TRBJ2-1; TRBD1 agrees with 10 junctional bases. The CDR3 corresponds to CASRSRDRGGNEQFF. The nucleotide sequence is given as TGTGCCAGCAGAAGCCGGGACAGGGGAGGCAATGAGCAGTTCTTC.